Reported below is one T cell receptor beta chain. This record comes from a study of radiotherapy plus CTLA-4 blockade in lung cancer. Study-level background: Objective responses were observed in less than 20% of patients, and disease control was achieved by roughly 31%.

Data came from immunoSEQ multiplex PCR; TCRdb stores just in-frame clones and leaves some out. The table records 65,000 to 85,000 clones, 76% of them present only once. The germline V gene encodes CDR1 DFQATT and CDR2 SNEGSKA (reference sequence). This CDR3 has 10 residues. Trimming cost V 6 bases and J 6 bases, with 7 bases left between them. This receptor was identified in a human donor with non-small cell lung cancer whose response to radiotherapy plus ipilimumab could not be evaluated. Some clones in this sample may be carry-over from other donors' samples. The J gene is TRBJ2-3, the V gene TRBV20-1; D remains unclear. The sequencing here drew on peripheral blood, taken from a patient treated with radiotherapy plus ipilimumab. In nucleotides, the CDR3 is TGCAGTGCCTTTGAGGATACGCAGTATTTT. Translation: CSAFEDTQYF.